A selection of T cell receptor beta chains follows, all from one sample in a study of cytomegalovirus exposure and HLA in healthy donors. TCRdb keeps only in-frame clones here, not all; method: immunoSEQ multiplex PCR. The table includes about 73,000 clones, roughly two thirds detected once. The source material was PBMCs. All receptors come from a woman aged 50 to 65 in good health and CMV-seropositive. Each CDR3 is given without its conserved first and last residue.

v_gene: TRBV9; len: 15; CDR3aa: ASSVSHGGVGNSPLH
v_gene: TRBV30; len: 10; CDR3aa: AWRRGGVGYT
v_gene: TRBV13; len: 15; CDR3aa: ASSPPGGGARTDTQY
v_gene: TRBV19; len: 13; CDR3aa: ASSITGTANQPQH
v_gene: TRBV11-1; len: 13; CDR3aa: ASSTPTGLNSPLH
v_gene: TRBV7-6; len: 12; CDR3aa: ASSSYREPGELF
v_gene: TRBV7-9; len: 12; CDR3aa: ASSPPGEAQEQF
v_gene: TRBV7-8; len: 14; CDR3aa: ASRPTRLGQNNEQF
v_gene: TRBV19; len: 14; CDR3aa: ASSTPETGVYQPQH
v_gene: TRBV5-4; len: 13; CDR3aa: ASSSAGQAPYGYT
v_gene: TRBV7-3; len: 14; CDR3aa: ASSLTDLSSTGELF
v_gene: TRBV6-6; len: 11; CDR3aa: ASSYSEGTEAF
v_gene: TRBV7-9; len: 13; CDR3aa: ASSLGGGRGEKLF
v_gene: TRBV11-2; len: 14; CDR3aa: ASSPVALAGSDEQF
v_gene: TRBV19; len: 12; CDR3aa: ASSRNTGDYGYT
v_gene: TRBV29-1; len: 14; CDR3aa: SVLTVRGSGANVLT
v_gene: TRBV5-1; len: 13; CDR3aa: ASSLVLPGVHEQF
v_gene: TRBV5-1; len: 14; CDR3aa: ASSPLERGVTDTQY
v_gene: TRBV6-1; len: 8; CDR3aa: ASRNSEQY
v_gene: TRBV28; len: 13; CDR3aa: ASTVPGTGYSGYT
v_gene: TRBV11-2; len: 16; CDR3aa: ASSSQHRRTGPTGELF
v_gene: TRBV6-1; len: 10; CDR3aa: ASRPGGYGYT
v_gene: TRBV5-1; len: 12; CDR3aa: ASSLETGYNEQF
v_gene: TRBV6-4; len: 12; CDR3aa: ASSAESSSQTQY
v_gene: TRBV29-1; len: 11; CDR3aa: SVEGRTAYEQY
v_gene: TRBV7-6; len: 13; CDR3aa: ASSLAIGTPYGYT
v_gene: TRBV7-3; len: 12; CDR3aa: ASRPGGRTGELF
v_gene: TRBV28; len: 10; CDR3aa: ASSPGDTEAF
v_gene: TRBV27; len: 12; CDR3aa: ASSRGTGYNEQF
v_gene: TRBV7-3; len: 13; CDR3aa: ASSLDSTRGSGYT
v_gene: TRBV10-3; len: 12; CDR3aa: AIGGHTNTGELF
v_gene: TRBV7-2; len: 13; CDR3aa: ASRLGQGGTYEQY
v_gene: TRBV6-6; len: 11; CDR3aa: ASSAQGLYGYT
v_gene: TRBV9; len: 12; CDR3aa: ASSVRGSADTQY
v_gene: TRBV7-9; len: 12; CDR3aa: ASSSDSPRETQY
v_gene: TRBV15; len: 11; CDR3aa: ATSGTGWGEAF